This T cell receptor (beta chain) was sequenced during a study of T cell responses to AZD1222 COVID-19 vaccine. Overall study results and limits: Clonal diversity may have been underestimated in mostly white British donors.

CDR1 is SGHDN, CDR2 FVKESK, per germline. The CDR3 totals 17 residues. Trimming at V came to 3 bases and at J to 1 base, leaving 7 bases not matched to a gene. Only in-frame clones appear in the TCRdb table, and some are missing; sequencing was by immunoSEQ multiplex PCR. The table includes about 160,000 clones, 90% to 95% detected once. The count of this clone is one. Its antigen is currently unknown. V gene TRBV14 combines with J gene TRBJ2-5, with TRBD2 matching 11 bases. This receptor was identified in an adult who received the AZD1222 COVID-19 vaccine. The sample in question was peripheral blood, obtained 28 days after the second AZD1222 dose. The CDR3 DNA reads TGTGCCAGCAGCCATTACGGGACTAGCGGTTTCCAAGAGACCCAGTACTTC. Its translation is CASSHYGTSGFQETQYF.